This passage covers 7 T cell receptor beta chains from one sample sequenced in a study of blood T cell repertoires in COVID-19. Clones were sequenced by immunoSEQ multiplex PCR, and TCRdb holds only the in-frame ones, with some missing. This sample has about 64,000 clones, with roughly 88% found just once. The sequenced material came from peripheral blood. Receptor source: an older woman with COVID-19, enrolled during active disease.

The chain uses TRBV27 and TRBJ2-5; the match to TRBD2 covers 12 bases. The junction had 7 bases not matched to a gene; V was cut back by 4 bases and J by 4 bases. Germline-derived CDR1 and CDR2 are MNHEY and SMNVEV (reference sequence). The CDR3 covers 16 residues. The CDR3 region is CASSWLAGGPLETQYF. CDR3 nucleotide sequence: TGTGCCAGCAGTTGGCTAGCGGGAGGGCCTTTAGAGACCCAGTACTTC.

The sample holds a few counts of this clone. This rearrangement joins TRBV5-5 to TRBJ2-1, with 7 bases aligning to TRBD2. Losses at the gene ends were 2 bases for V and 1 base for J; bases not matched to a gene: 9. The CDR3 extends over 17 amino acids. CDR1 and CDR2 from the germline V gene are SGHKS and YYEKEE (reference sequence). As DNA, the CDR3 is TGTGCCAGCAGCTTCAAGGAGGGAGGGATTTCCTACAATGAGCAGTTCTTC. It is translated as CASSFKEGGISYNEQFF.

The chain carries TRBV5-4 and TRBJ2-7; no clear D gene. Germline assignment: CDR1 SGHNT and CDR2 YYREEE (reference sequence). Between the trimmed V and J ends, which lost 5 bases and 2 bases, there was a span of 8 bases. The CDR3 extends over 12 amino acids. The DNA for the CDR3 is TGTGCCAGCAGTCCCGGTACCTACGAGCAGTACTTC. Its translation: CASSPGTYEQYF.

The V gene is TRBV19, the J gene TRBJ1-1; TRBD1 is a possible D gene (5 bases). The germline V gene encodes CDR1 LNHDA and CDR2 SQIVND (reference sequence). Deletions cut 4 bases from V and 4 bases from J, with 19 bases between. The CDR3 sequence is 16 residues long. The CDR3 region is CASSKRGGTGGTEAFF. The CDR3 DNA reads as TGTGCCAGTAGTAAAAGGGGCGGAACCGGGGGCACTGAAGCTTTCTTT.

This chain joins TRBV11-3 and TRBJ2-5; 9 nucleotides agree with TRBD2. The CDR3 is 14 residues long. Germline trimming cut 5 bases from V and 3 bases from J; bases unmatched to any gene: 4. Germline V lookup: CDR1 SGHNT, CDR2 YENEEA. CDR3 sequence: CASSLTSGKETQYF. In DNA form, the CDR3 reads TGTGCCAGCAGCCTGACTAGCGGCAAAGAGACCCAGTACTTC.

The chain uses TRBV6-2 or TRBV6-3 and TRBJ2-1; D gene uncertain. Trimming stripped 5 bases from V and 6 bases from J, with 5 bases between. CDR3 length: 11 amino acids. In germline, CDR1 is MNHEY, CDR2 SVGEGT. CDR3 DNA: TGTGCCAGCAGTAGACTCAATGAGCAGTTCTTC. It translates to CASSRLNEQFF.

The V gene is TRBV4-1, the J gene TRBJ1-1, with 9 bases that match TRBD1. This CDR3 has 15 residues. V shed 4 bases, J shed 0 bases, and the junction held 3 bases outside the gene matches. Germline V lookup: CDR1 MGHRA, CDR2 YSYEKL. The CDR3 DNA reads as TGCGCCAGCAGCCCCGGGACAGGGCTGAACACTGAAGCTTTCTTT. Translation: CASSPGTGLNTEAFF.